The 9 T cell receptor beta chains reported below all come from one sample, sequenced in a study of blood T cell repertoires in COVID-19. Some clones are missing from TCRdb's copy, which holds only in-frame ones; the method was immunoSEQ multiplex PCR. The sample contains about 310,000 clones, 75% to 90% of which appear only once. The sequenced sample consisted of PBMCs or T cells enriched from blood (not recorded which). The receptors shown here come from a woman between 40 and 55 years old who had recovered from COVID-19.

The chain joins TRBV3-1 (or the pseudogene TRBV3-2) to TRBJ1-2; D is unclear. The V end lost 0 bases, the J end lost 5 bases, and 10 bases lay between the germline ends. CDR1 is LGHDT, CDR2 YNNKEL, per germline (reference sequence). This CDR3 is built from 14 residues. CDR3 region: CASSQESWAYGYTF. CDR3 DNA: TGTGCCAGCAGCCAAGAATCATGGGCTTATGGCTACACCTTC.

The V gene is TRBV7-8, the J gene TRBJ1-5, with TRBD1 matching over 9 bases. The CDR3 sequence is 16 residues long. With 4 bases clipped from V and 3 bases from J, the junction kept 7 bases outside the gene matches. CDR1 and CDR2 from the germline V gene are SGHVS and FQNEAQ. The CDR3 region is CASSWGTGSVNQPQHF. CDR3 sequence (DNA): TGTGCCAGCAGCTGGGGGACAGGGTCCGTCAATCAGCCCCAGCATTTT.

The CDR3 loop reads CASSGVAGVIGEAFF. The CDR3 bases are TGTGCCAGCAGTGGGGTGGCAGGGGTTATCGGTGAAGCTTTCTTT. The chain uses TRBV2 and TRBJ1-1; D is perhaps TRBD1 (6 bases). The germline CDR1 and CDR2 sequences are SNHLY and FYNNEI. The ends were cut back, 4 bases at V and 7 bases at J, with 19 bases in the middle. The CDR3 sequence is 15 residues long.

This rearrangement joins TRBV7-2 to TRBJ1-2; D gene unclear. V lost 7 bases and J 0 bases, leaving 15 bases between the germline ends. The germline gives CDR1 SGHTA, CDR2 FQGNSA. The CDR3 sequence is 15 residues long. The CDR3 spells CASNPSGVANYGYTF. The CDR3 nucleotides are TGTGCCAGCAACCCAAGCGGAGTAGCTAACTATGGCTACACCTTC. The full variable domain, completed using reference TRBV7-2 and TRBJ1-2, is GAGVSQSPSNKVTEKGKDVELRCDPISGHTALYWYRQSLGQGLEFLIYFQGNSAPDKSGLPSDRFSAERTGGSVSTLTIQRTQQEDSAVYLCASNPSGVANYGYTFGSGTRLTVV.

The count of this clone is one. The chain couples TRBV30 to TRBJ2-7; TRBD1 aligns across 8 bases. CDR1 and CDR2 from the germline V gene are GTSNPN and SVGIG (reference sequence). V was pared by 2 bases and J by 3 bases, with 6 bases of the junction left unmatched. The CDR3 runs 14 residues. The CDR3 nucleotides read TGTGCCTGGAGTCTGACAGGGGTACACTACGAGCAGTACTTC. This sequence encodes CAWSLTGVHYEQYF.

Only one count was recorded for this clone. This chain uses TRBV19 with TRBJ1-6; a weak D match, TRBD1 (6 bases). Per the germline V gene, CDR1 is LNHDA and CDR2 is SQIVND (reference sequence). There are 15 residues in the CDR3. V lost 6 bases to trimming and J lost 4 bases, with 13 bases between them. The CDR3 spells CASRKWTDYNSPLHF. The CDR3 nucleotides are TGTGCCAGTAGAAAATGGACAGATTATAATTCACCCCTCCACTTT.

This clone was observed a single time. V is TRBV27 and J is TRBJ2-3, with TRBD2 identical over 11 bases. With V trimmed by 6 bases and J by 5 bases, 7 bases remained unmatched. Germline CDR1 is MNHEY and CDR2 is SMNVEV (reference sequence). The CDR3 totals 15 residues. The DNA of the CDR3 is TGTGCCAGCAGCCTTAGCGGGGGGGCCGGAGATACGCAGTATTTT. Amino acids: CASSLSGGAGDTQYF.

The rearrangement uses TRBV7-9 and TRBJ2-1; D is perhaps TRBD1 (5 bases). The CDR3 runs to 16 residues. Germline V gene lookup returns CDR1 SEHNR and CDR2 FQNEAQ (reference sequence). V was cut by 8 bases and J by 5 bases, with 22 bases left in between. The DNA of the CDR3 is TGTGCCAGCCTATTAGTAGGGGAAGCAACTAACAATGAGCAGTTCTTC. This codes for CASLLVGEATNNEQFF.

The chain combines TRBV28 with TRBJ1-1, with D unresolved. The germline gives CDR1 MDHEN, CDR2 SYDVKM. Trimming cost V 2 bases and J 1 base, with 5 bases left between them. The CDR3 consists of 13 residues. The CDR3 loop is CASSLIENTEAFF. CDR3 in DNA: TGTGCCAGCAGTTTAATAGAGAACACTGAAGCTTTCTTT.